The present TCR beta chain was sequenced within a study of T cells in localized non-small cell lung cancer. Study conclusions and caveats: Appearing in adjacent lung were a median about 50 of the top 100 tumor clones.

Concerning this clone: Its antigen is undetermined.

Clones were sequenced by immunoSEQ multiplex PCR, and TCRdb holds only the in-frame ones, with some missing. The table has about 31,000 clones, 94% seen once. Germline CDR1 reads SGHNT; CDR2 reads YYREEE (reference sequence). V shed 3 bases and J 3 bases; nucleotides not matched to a gene: 4. The CDR3 runs to 15 residues. This sequence joins TRBV5-4 and TRBJ2-3; 10 bases are a match to TRBD1. The TCR sequence derives from a woman aged 35 to 70 with stage I lung adenocarcinoma. The source was peripheral blood, collected before any cancer treatment. The CDR3 coding sequence is TGTGCCAGCAGCTCCCGGGACAGGGGTACAGATACGCAGTATTTT. Translation gives CASSSRDRGTDTQYF.